A single sample gave rise to the 9 T cell receptor beta chains below, sequenced in a study of cytomegalovirus exposure and HLA in healthy donors. PCR was performed using 60 Vbeta and 13 Jbeta primers. The data were produced by immunoSEQ multiplex PCR, yet TCRdb's version contains in-frame clones alone and is incomplete. The sample holds under 200,000 clones; 65% to 70% are singletons and the top ten take 4% to 5.5%. The sequenced sample consisted of PBMCs. All receptors come from a young woman in good health and CMV-seropositive.

The chain is built from TRBV30 and TRBJ1-2, with D unclear. V gave up 2 bases and J gave up 1 base, with 14 bases separating them. Germline loops: CDR1 GTSNPN, CDR2 SVGIG (reference sequence). The CDR3 is 15 amino acids. The CDR3 region is CAWSSGGLHNYGYTF. CDR3 nucleotides: TGTGCCTGGAGTAGCGGTGGTCTACATAACTATGGCTACACCTTC. Full variable domain (remainder filled in from reference TRBV30 and TRBJ1-2): SQTIHQWPATLVQPVGSPLSLECTVEGTSNPNLYWYRQAAGRGLQLLFYSVGIGQISSEVPQNLSASRPQDRQFILSSKKLLLSDSGFYLCAWSSGGLHNYGYTFGSGTRLTVV.

V is TRBV6-5 and J is TRBJ2-3; D gene ambiguous. Germline V gene lookup returns CDR1 MNHEY and CDR2 SVGAGI. This CDR3 spans 14 amino acids. V was shortened by 5 bases and J by 4 bases, with 13 bases between the two germline ends. In nucleotides, the CDR3 is TGTGCCAGCAGTCACTTAAGTACACCAGATACGCAGTATTTT. Residues: CASSHLSTPDTQYF.

There are a few counts of this clone. The chain uses TRBV25-1 and TRBJ2-7; 9 bases are a match to TRBD1. The CDR3 has 15 amino acids. The J segment lost 7 bases and the V segment lost 3 bases, leaving 10 bases of the junction unmatched. Per the germline V gene, CDR1 is MGHDK and CDR2 is SYGVNS. CDR3 sequence reads: CASSDIGTGRREQYF. The CDR3 DNA reads as TGTGCCAGCAGTGATATAGGGACAGGGCGGCGGGAGCAGTACTTC.

The CDR3 region has the DNA TGTGCCAGCAGCCCGGACAGAGCGAATTACGAGCAGTACTTC. Amino acid sequence: CASSPDRANYEQYF. The chain links TRBV7-6 to TRBJ2-7, with TRBD1 as a possible D gene (6 bases). The CDR3 consists of 14 residues. V lost 5 bases and J 4 bases, leaving 15 bases between the germline ends. The germline V gene encodes CDR1 SGHVS and CDR2 FNYEAQ. Together with reference TRBV7-6 and TRBJ2-7, the CDR3 gives the full variable domain: GAGVSQSPRYKVTKRGQDVALRCDPISGHVSLYWYRQALGQGPEFLTYFNYEAQQDKSGLPNDRFSAERPEGSISTLTIQRTEQRDSAMYRCASSPDRANYEQYFGPGTRLTVT.

The J gene is TRBJ2-5, the V gene TRBV27; D is perhaps TRBD2 (6 bases). The J call may be faulty, since TRBJ2-7 better matches the DNA end. Germline V CDR1 and CDR2: MNHEY, SMNVEV (reference sequence). This CDR3 spans 13 amino acids. CDR3 nucleotide sequence: TGTGCCAGCCGCCCCGGGACTTATAACGAGCAGTACTTC. Translated: CASRPGTYNEQYF.

The chain links TRBV7-6 to TRBJ2-7, with TRBD2 matching 12 bases. CDR1 and CDR2 from the germline V gene are SGHVS and FNYEAQ. The trim removed 5 bases at V and 7 bases at J, leaving 12 bases unmatched. This CDR3 region has 16 residues. The CDR3 is CASSPSLAGGPREQYF. The DNA for the CDR3 is TGTGCCAGCAGCCCGTCCCTAGCGGGAGGGCCGAGGGAGCAGTACTTC.

The chain employs TRBV10-3 and TRBJ1-1, with 7 bases matching TRBD1. The germline gives CDR1 ENHRY, CDR2 SYGVKD. The CDR3 length is 14 residues. The J segment lost 4 bases and the V segment lost 6 bases, leaving 8 bases of the junction unmatched. The CDR3 region has the DNA TGTGCCATCAGAGAGACAGGGAGTAGCACTGAAGCTTTCTTT. This gives the protein CAIRETGSSTEAFF.

This clone has only a few counts. The J gene is TRBJ2-5, the V gene TRBV6-5; the match to TRBD1 covers 8 bases. The CDR3 is 14 amino acids. Trimming at V came to 6 bases and at J to 7 bases, leaving 10 bases not matched to a gene. CDR1 and CDR2 from the germline V gene are MNHEY and SVGAGI. The CDR3 sequence: CASRPGQGRGTQYF. The CDR3 nucleotides are TGTGCCAGCAGACCCGGACAGGGTAGGGGGACCCAGTACTTC.

The rearrangement uses TRBV23-1 and TRBJ1-3, with 8 positions matching TRBD1. TRBV23-1 is flagged as an ORF with uncertain function. CDR3 size: 17 residues. The V and J ends lost 5 bases and 0 bases, in that order; junction bases with no gene match: 9. CDR3 in amino acids: CASSSKDRGLSGNTIYF. The CDR3 nucleotides are TGCGCCAGCAGTTCAAAAGACAGGGGACTCTCTGGAAACACCATATATTTT.